The 32 T cell receptor beta chains reported below all come from one sample, sequenced in a study of T cells in Graves' hyperthyroidism and ophthalmopathy. TCR beta CDR3 regions were amplified from RNA. A set of HTBI primers served as the primers for a first-round RT-PCR of the TCR CDR3. TCRdb analysed the multiplex PCR reads with MiXCR anew, one entry per CDR3 protein. The data hold about 720,000 distinct CDR3 sequences, with 16% observed a single time. Source material: blood. These receptors were collected from a man aged 18 to 30 with Graves' hyperthyroidism.

This clonotype was detected only a few times. The V and J genes are TRBV24-1 and TRBJ2-5; 9 bases agree with TRBD1. This CDR3 is 13 amino acids long. The V gene's germline CDR1 is KGHDR and CDR2 SFDVKD. V lost 10 bases to trimming and J lost 2 bases; unmatched junction nucleotides: 4. The CDR3 DNA is TGTGCCACGAGAGGACAGGGGCAAGAGACCCAGTACTTC. It encodes CATRGQGQETQYF.

This clonotype has only a few counts. In DNA form, the CDR3 reads TGTGCCAGCTGTGGACAGGGCTATGGCTACACCTTC. This encodes CASCGQGYGYTF. The chain has TRBV27 and TRBJ1-2; 8 nucleotides align to TRBD1. There are 12 residues in the CDR3. Looked up from germline, CDR1 is MNHEY and CDR2 is SMNVEV (reference sequence). With V trimmed by 8 bases and J by 4 bases, 3 bases remained unmatched.

This clonotype was seen more than once but under ten times. The chain joins TRBV24-1 to TRBJ2-1, with 9 positions matching TRBD2. J was trimmed by 8 bases and V by 4 bases; bases with no gene match: 8. CDR1 and CDR2 from the germline V gene are KGHDR and SFDVKD. The CDR3 is 15 amino acids. The DNA for the CDR3 is TGTGCCACCAGTGACTTAGCGGGAGAGTGGTATGAGCAGTTCTTC. This codes for CATSDLAGEWYEQFF.

V gene TRBV12-3 or TRBV12-4 combines with J gene TRBJ2-1; 7 bases fit TRBD1. V shed 3 bases, J shed 8 bases, and the junction held 7 bases outside the gene matches. The CDR3 loop spans 14 amino acids. CDR3 loop: CASSFWSQGDEQFF. In DNA, the CDR3 is TGTGCCAGCAGTTTCTGGAGCCAGGGGGATGAGCAGTTCTTC.

This clonotype occurred once. This may be a read error: a much more frequent sequence differs by one nucleotide. V is TRBV7-9 and J is TRBJ2-5; D might be TRBD1 (5 bases). V gave up 7 bases and J gave up 4 bases, with 13 bases separating them. The CDR3 has 13 amino acids. Per the germline V gene, CDR1 is SEHNR and CDR2 is FQNEAQ (reference sequence). CDR3 residues: CASIRQSRETQYF. The CDR3, as DNA: TGTGCCAGCATCAGACAGAGTCGAGAGACCCAGTACTTC.

CDR3 in amino acids: CASSPSGGGGTGWGEQFF. The DNA for the CDR3 is TGTGCCAGCAGCCCCAGCGGAGGAGGAGGGACAGGGTGGGGTGAGCAGTTCTTC. J is TRBJ2-1 and V is TRBV2; 9 positions match TRBD1. The germline V gene has CDR1 SNHLY and CDR2 FYNNEI. This CDR3 spans 18 amino acids. V lost 6 bases, J lost 9 bases, and 21 bases stayed unmatched.

The rearrangement uses TRBV7-3 and TRBJ2-1, with D perhaps TRBD1 (6 bases). Germline loops: CDR1 SGHTA, CDR2 FQGTGA. CDR3 length: 16 amino acids. The V end lost 0 bases, the J end lost 4 bases, and 13 bases lay between the germline ends. The CDR3 sequence is CASSLTGTTIYNEQFF. The CDR3 bases are TGTGCCAGCAGCTTAACCGGGACAACCATTTACAATGAGCAGTTCTTC. Filled out from reference TRBV7-3 and TRBJ2-1, the complete variable domain reads GAGVSQTPSNKVTEKGKYVELRCDPISGHTALYWYRQSLGQGPEFLIYFQGTGAADDSGLPNDRFFAVRPEGSVSTLKIQRTERGDSAVYLCASSLTGTTIYNEQFFGPGTRLTVL.

The chain employs TRBV7-6 and TRBJ2-7, with 9 bases that match TRBD2. Germline CDR1 is SGHVS and CDR2 is FNYEAQ. The V segment lost 2 bases and the J segment 5 bases; nucleotides outside the gene matches: 1. The length of the CDR3 is 13 residues. This CDR3 reads CASSLQREDEQYF. Written as DNA, the CDR3 is TGTGCCAGCAGCTTACAGCGGGAGGACGAGCAGTACTTC.

This clonotype was seen repeatedly, ten times or more. This chain uses TRBV2 with TRBJ2-7, with D tentatively TRBD2 (6 bases). The V gene lost 2 bases and the J gene lost 2 bases, with 10 bases spanning the gap. Germline V gives CDR1 SNHLY, CDR2 FYNNEI. The CDR3 sequence is 14 residues long. The CDR3 sequence: CASSELGEAYEQYF. Here the CDR3 DNA reads TGTGCCAGCAGTGAATTGGGGGAGGCCTACGAGCAGTACTTC.

This clonotype was seen repeatedly, ten times or more. The V call is TRBV2, the J call TRBJ2-1; TRBD2 matches 14 bases. Germline V gene sequence: CDR1 SNHLY, CDR2 FYNNEI. V shed 2 bases, J shed 12 bases, and the junction held 6 bases outside the gene matches. The CDR3 sequence is 15 residues long. The CDR3 sequence is CASSERGLAGVVQFF. The CDR3 DNA sequence: TGTGCCAGCAGTGAAAGGGGACTAGCGGGAGTGGTGCAGTTCTTC.

This clonotype was detected only a few times. Here the CDR3 DNA reads TGCGCCAGCAGCCTGGACAGGGTCAGTGATGAGCAGTTCTTC. Its protein product is CASSLDRVSDEQFF. V usage is TRBV5-1 and J usage is TRBJ2-1; 8 nucleotides line up with TRBD1. V was clipped by 4 bases and J by 8 bases; unmatched bases: 8. CDR3 length: 14 residues. The germline CDR1 and CDR2 sequences are SGHRS and YFSETQ.

In this sample, this clonotype turned up a few times. The CDR3: CSAGPGQTLQETQYF. In nucleotides, the CDR3 is TGCAGTGCTGGACCGGGACAGACTCTCCAAGAGACCCAGTACTTC. This chain uses TRBV20-1 with TRBJ2-5; 7 bases align to TRBD1. The CDR3 has 15 residues. The J segment lost 1 base and the V segment lost 5 bases, leaving 10 bases of the junction unmatched. CDR1 is DFQATT and CDR2 is SNEGSKA in the germline V gene (reference sequence).

The J gene is TRBJ1-2, the V gene TRBV25-1, with 9 bases fitting TRBD1. Germline trimming cut 2 bases from V and 7 bases from J; bases unmatched to any gene: 11. The CDR3 has 16 residues. Per the germline V gene, CDR1 is MGHDK and CDR2 is SYGVNS. For the CDR3, the DNA is TGTGCCAGCAGTGAAGCCGGGACAGGGCCCCTTCGTGGCTACACCTTC. Protein product: CASSEAGTGPLRGYTF.

A few counts support this clonotype. The chain employs TRBV28 and TRBJ1-2; 12 bases are shared with TRBD1. V shed 1 base and J 8 bases; nucleotides not matched to a gene: 5. This CDR3 region has 15 residues. Germline V CDR1 and CDR2: MDHEN, SYDVKM. CDR3 sequence (DNA): TGTGCCAGCAGTTTATTCGGGACAGGGGGCTTCGGCTACACCTTC. Protein product: CASSLFGTGGFGYTF.

This clonotype has ten or more counts. V usage is TRBV2 and J usage is TRBJ2-3; 14 bases line up with TRBD2. J lost 0 bases, V lost 6 bases, and 5 bases had no gene match. The CDR3 is made up of 17 amino acids. Per germline, CDR1 SNHLY and CDR2 FYNNEI. The CDR3 DNA reads TGTGCCAGCAGGGGGACTAGCGGGAGCGGTAGCACAGATACGCAGTATTTT. Translated, it gives CASRGTSGSGSTDTQYF. Full variable domain (rest looked up from reference TRBV2 and TRBJ2-3): EPEVTQTPSHQVTQMGQEVILRCVPISNHLYFYWYRQILGQKVEFLVSFYNNEISEKSEIFDDQFSVERPDGSNFTLKIRSTKLEDSAMYFCASRGTSGSGSTDTQYFGPGTRLTVL.

This clonotype has more than one count but fewer than ten. The chain uses TRBV7-2 and TRBJ1-4; perhaps TRBD1 as D (5 bases). CDR1 and CDR2 from the germline V gene are SGHTA and FQGNSA. Trimming shortened V by 5 bases and J by 3 bases, and 10 bases separated the two germline ends. The CDR3 totals 14 residues. CDR3 in amino acids: CASSARGPNEKLFF. Written as DNA, the CDR3 is TGTGCCAGCAGCGCCCGGGGCCCTAATGAAAAACTGTTTTTT.

This sequence joins TRBV20-1 and TRBJ2-5; weak D call: TRBD1 (5 bases). Trimming took 3 bases from V and 5 from J, leaving 13 bases between them. Germline CDR1 DFQATT, CDR2 SNEGSKA (reference sequence). This CDR3 is 13 amino acids long. The CDR3 sequence: CSASPGLGETQYF. The CDR3 bases are TGCAGTGCTAGCCCAGGGCTTGGGGAGACCCAGTACTTC.

At least ten counts were recorded for this clonotype. V gene TRBV28 combines with J gene TRBJ2-4; D ambiguous. This CDR3 region has 11 residues. The germline CDR1 and CDR2 sequences are MDHEN and SYDVKM. Trimming removed 10 bases from V and 9 bases from J, with 13 bases in between. The CDR3 DNA is TGTGCCATCTCCCGGACGGCCATTCAGTACTTC. It translates to CAISRTAIQYF.

The chain links TRBV5-1 to TRBJ2-1, with 8 bases aligning to TRBD2. This CDR3 spans 16 amino acids. After removal of 0 bases from V and 0 bases from J, the junction contained 2 bases not matched to a gene. Germline CDR1 is SGHRS and CDR2 is YFSETQ. The DNA for the CDR3 is TGCGCCAGCAGCTTGGTAACTAGCGGCTCCTACAATGAGCAGTTCTTC. It is translated as CASSLVTSGSYNEQFF.

This clonotype turned up a few times. V is TRBV24-1 and J is TRBJ2-2, with D possibly being TRBD1 (6 bases). Per the germline V gene, CDR1 is KGHDR and CDR2 is SFDVKD. This CDR3 has 14 residues. The V gene lost 8 bases and the J gene lost 3 bases, with 12 bases spanning the gap. CDR3 DNA: TGTGCCACCACAGGGGCTGGGGACACCGGGGAGCTGTTTTTT. It is translated as CATTGAGDTGELFF.

The table lists this clonotype with a few counts. The V gene is TRBV4-1, the J gene TRBJ1-2, with 7 bases fitting TRBD1. Germline lookup yields CDR1 MGHRA and CDR2 YSYEKL. The CDR3 runs to 16 residues. Trimming at V came to 3 bases and at J to 4 bases, leaving 11 bases not matched to a gene. CDR3 residues: CASSQEAITGAYGYTF. In nucleotides, the CDR3 is TGCGCCAGCAGCCAGGAGGCTATAACAGGGGCCTATGGCTACACCTTC.

Worth noting for this clonotype: A much larger clonotype is one base distant, so this may be a read error. J is TRBJ1-5 and V is TRBV12-3 or TRBV12-4; D is perhaps TRBD1 (6 bases). V shed 2 bases and J shed 7 bases, with 15 bases lying between them. The CDR3 totals 15 residues. In DNA, the CDR3 is TGTGCCAGCAGTTTAACTTACAGGGCTGGACAGCCCCAGCATTTT. This sequence encodes CASSLTYRAGQPQHF.

The chain is built from TRBV7-9 and TRBJ1-4, with D hard to call. There are 17 residues in the CDR3. Trimming removed 3 bases from V and 6 bases from J, with 20 bases in between. The germline CDR1 and CDR2 sequences are SEHNR and FQNEAQ (reference sequence). CDR3 coding DNA: TGTGCCAGCAGCTTGGCCCCGGTGTACCGGGGAGATGAAAAACTGTTTTTT. Amino acids: CASSLAPVYRGDEKLFF.

The sample holds a few counts of this clonotype. The chain is built from TRBV18 and TRBJ2-1; either TRBD1 or TRBD2 may supply D (5 bases each). Trimming took 3 bases from V and 0 from J, leaving 18 bases between them. Germline assignment: CDR1 KGHSH and CDR2 LQKENI. This CDR3 spans 18 amino acids. The CDR3 loop reads CASSPTVGETGSYNEQFF. CDR3 sequence (DNA): TGTGCCAGCTCACCGACCGTGGGGGAGACTGGCTCCTACAATGAGCAGTTCTTC. Complete variable domain (other parts from reference TRBV18 and TRBJ2-1): NAGVMQNPRHLVRRRGQEARLRCSPMKGHSHVYWYRQLPEEGLKFMVYLQKENIIDESGMPKERFSAEFPKEGPSILRIQQVVRGDSAAYFCASSPTVGETGSYNEQFFGPGTRLTVL.

In its sample, this clonotype was seen many times. The V gene is TRBV7-2, the J gene TRBJ1-2; TRBD1 matches 7 bases. V was pared by 5 bases and J by 0 bases, with 12 bases of the junction left unmatched. The germline CDR1 and CDR2 sequences are SGHTA and FQGNSA. This CDR3 comprises 17 residues. CDR3 sequence reads: CASSTRDSLTANYGYTF. CDR3 DNA sequence: TGTGCCAGCAGCACAAGGGACAGCCTTACAGCTAACTATGGCTACACCTTC.

This clonotype was picked up a small number of times. The chain employs TRBV13 and TRBJ2-5, with 7 bases lining up with TRBD1. The germline gives CDR1 PRHDT, CDR2 FYEKMQ (reference sequence). The CDR3 sequence is 15 residues long. The V gene end was trimmed by 1 base and the J gene end by 3 bases; junction bases not matched to a gene: 5. CDR3 sequence reads: CASSLDGTAEETQYF. The CDR3 nucleotides read TGTGCCAGCAGCTTAGATGGGACAGCCGAAGAGACCCAGTACTTC.

About this clonotype: The junction does not match germline at one end; this may be a read error. The chain links TRBV7-9 to TRBJ2-3, with a tentative D call TRBD1 (6 bases). CDR3 length equals 15 residues. Germline V gives CDR1 SEHNR, CDR2 FQNEAQ (reference sequence). The CDR3 here is CASSARGMGADTLYF. CDR3 sequence (DNA): TGTGCCAGCAGCGCAAGGGGGATGGGAGCAGATACGCTGTATTTT.

Comment on this clonotype: Being one base from a much bigger clone, this may be a read error. The chain links TRBV7-9 to TRBJ2-3, with TRBD2 matching 7 bases. The CDR3 has 12 amino acids. Germline assignment: CDR1 SEHNR and CDR2 FQNEAQ (reference sequence). The CDR3 is CALAPLADTQYF. In nucleotides, the CDR3 is TGTGCACTAGCGCCTCTCGCAGATACGCAGTATTTT.

A word on this clonotype: At one boundary the junction diverges from the germline segment, which might be a read error. This sequence joins TRBV4-3 and TRBJ1-1, with a possible D match to TRBD1 (6 bases). The CDR3 is 15 residues long. Germline V gene lookup returns CDR1 LGHNA and CDR2 YSLEER. The CDR3 bases are TGCGCCAGCAGACAAGTTGCGAGGGGGGAGACTGAAGCTTTCTTT. As protein: CASRQVARGETEAFF.

The CDR3 sequence is CSAKVMGLEEPQHF. The CDR3 DNA reads as TGCAGTGCTAAAGTCATGGGGCTTGAGGAGCCCCAGCATTTT. The genes are TRBV20-1 and TRBJ1-5; D may be TRBD1 (5 bases). The germline V and J ends were trimmed by 4 bases and 8 bases, with 18 bases remaining between them. This CDR3 is 14 amino acids long. Germline V gene data show CDR1 as DFQATT and CDR2 as SNEGSKA (reference sequence).

This clonotype was counted ten times or more. The V call is TRBV18, the J call TRBJ2-5; 9 bases match TRBD2. The CDR3 length is 15 residues. The germline V gene encodes CDR1 KGHSH and CDR2 LQKENI. The V gene end was trimmed by 4 bases and the J gene end by 5 bases; junction bases not matched to a gene: 8. CDR3 sequence (DNA): TGTGCCAGCTCACGTGGACAGAGCGGGGGGGAGACCCAGTACTTC. Its translation: CASSRGQSGGETQYF.

This clonotype has a handful of counts. V gene TRBV25-1 combines with J gene TRBJ1-6; the D is unclear. V shed 3 bases and J shed 6 bases, with 9 bases lying between them. The CDR3 consists of 14 residues. From germline, CDR1 is MGHDK and CDR2 SYGVNS. The CDR3 DNA is TGTGCCAGCAGTGATAAGGGCGTTAATTCACCCCTCCACTTT. It codes for CASSDKGVNSPLHF.